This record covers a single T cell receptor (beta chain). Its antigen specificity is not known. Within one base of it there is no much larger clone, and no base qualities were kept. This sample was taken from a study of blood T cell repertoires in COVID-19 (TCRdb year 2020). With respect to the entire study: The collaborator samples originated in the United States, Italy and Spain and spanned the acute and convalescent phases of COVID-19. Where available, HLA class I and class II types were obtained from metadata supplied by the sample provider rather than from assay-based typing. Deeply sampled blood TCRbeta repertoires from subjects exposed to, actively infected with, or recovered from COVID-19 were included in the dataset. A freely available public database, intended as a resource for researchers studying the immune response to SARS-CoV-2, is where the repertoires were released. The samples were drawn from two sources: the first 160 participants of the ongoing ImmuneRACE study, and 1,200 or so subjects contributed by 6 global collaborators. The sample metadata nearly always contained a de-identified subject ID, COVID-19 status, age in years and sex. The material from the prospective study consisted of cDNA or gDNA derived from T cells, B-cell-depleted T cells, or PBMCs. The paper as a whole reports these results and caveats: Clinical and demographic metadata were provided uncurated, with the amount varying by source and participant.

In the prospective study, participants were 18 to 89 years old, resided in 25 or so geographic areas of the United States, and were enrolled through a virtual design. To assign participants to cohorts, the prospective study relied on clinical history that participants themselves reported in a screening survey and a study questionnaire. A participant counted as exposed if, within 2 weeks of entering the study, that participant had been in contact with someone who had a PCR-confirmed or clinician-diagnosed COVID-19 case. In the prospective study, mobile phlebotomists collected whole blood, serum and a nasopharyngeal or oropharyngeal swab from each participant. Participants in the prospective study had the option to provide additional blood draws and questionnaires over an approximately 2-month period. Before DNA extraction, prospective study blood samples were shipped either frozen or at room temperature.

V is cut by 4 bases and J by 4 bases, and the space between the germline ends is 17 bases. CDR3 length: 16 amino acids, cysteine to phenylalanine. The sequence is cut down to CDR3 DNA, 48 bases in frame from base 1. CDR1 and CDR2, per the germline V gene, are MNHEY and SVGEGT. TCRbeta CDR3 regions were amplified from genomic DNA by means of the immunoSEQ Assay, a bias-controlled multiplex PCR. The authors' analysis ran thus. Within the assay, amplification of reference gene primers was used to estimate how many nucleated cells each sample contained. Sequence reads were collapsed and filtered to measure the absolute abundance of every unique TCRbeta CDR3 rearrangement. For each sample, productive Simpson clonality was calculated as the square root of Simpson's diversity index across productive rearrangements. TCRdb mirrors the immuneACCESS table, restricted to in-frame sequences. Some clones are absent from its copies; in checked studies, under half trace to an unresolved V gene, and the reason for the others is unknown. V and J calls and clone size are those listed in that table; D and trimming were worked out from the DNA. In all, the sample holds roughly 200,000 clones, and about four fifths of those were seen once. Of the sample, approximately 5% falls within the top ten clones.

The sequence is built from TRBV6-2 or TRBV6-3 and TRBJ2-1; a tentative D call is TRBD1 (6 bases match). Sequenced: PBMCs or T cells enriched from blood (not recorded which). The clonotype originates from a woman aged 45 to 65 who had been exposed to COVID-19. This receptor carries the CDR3 CASSLYDRSSYNEQFF. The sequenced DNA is TGTGCCAGCAGTTTATACGACAGGAGCTCTTACAATGAGCAGTTCTTC.